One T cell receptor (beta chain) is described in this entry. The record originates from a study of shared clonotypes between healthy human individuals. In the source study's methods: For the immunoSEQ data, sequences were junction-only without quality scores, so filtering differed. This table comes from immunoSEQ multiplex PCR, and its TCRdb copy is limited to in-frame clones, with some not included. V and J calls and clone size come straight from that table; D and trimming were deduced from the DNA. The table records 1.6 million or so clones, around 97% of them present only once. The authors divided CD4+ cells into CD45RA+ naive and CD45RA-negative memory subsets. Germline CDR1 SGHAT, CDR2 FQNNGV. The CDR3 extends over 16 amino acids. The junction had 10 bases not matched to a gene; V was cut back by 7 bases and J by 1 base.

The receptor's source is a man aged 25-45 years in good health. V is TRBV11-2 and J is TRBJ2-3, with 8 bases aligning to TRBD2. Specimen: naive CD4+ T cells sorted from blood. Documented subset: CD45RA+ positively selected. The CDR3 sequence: CASTKAGGYGTDTQYF. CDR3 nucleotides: TGTGCCAGCACCAAGGCGGGGGGCTATGGCACAGATACGCAGTATTTT.